This T cell receptor (beta chain) was documented in a study of OX40 agonist ivuxolimab in advanced cancers. With regard to the full study: The costimulatory receptor OX40 (CD134) was targeted by ivuxolimab, a fully human IgG2 agonistic monoclonal antibody. Peripheral TCRbeta sequencing was intended to test whether TCR sequence diversity was altered and clonal T-cell expansion was caused by ivuxolimab. The dose-escalation cohort was 82.7% male with a mean age of approximately 60 years, ranging from about 20 to 80. Three dose-escalation patients achieved partial responses, one with hepatocellular carcinoma and two with cutaneous melanoma. The paper describes the monotherapy dose-escalation part (N ≈ 49 patients) of the phase I trial of ivuxolimab. Of the approximately 50 dose-escalation patients, hepatocellular carcinoma was present in some 19, melanoma in around 15, renal cell carcinoma in 9 and head and neck cancer in 9. Patients were allowed to have had prior anti-PD-1, anti-PD-L1 or anti-CTLA-4 therapy, and 30% to 40% of the dose-escalation patients had been treated with checkpoint inhibitors. Intravenous ivuxolimab was administered to patients every 2 weeks at six dose levels: 0.01, 0.1, 0.3, 1.5, 3 and 10 mg/kg.

Patients with autoimmune disease history or receiving systemic immunosuppression were excluded from the trial. Peripheral blood for TCR sequencing was collected from all dose cohorts at baseline, on cycle 4 day 1, and on cycle 7 day 1. Samples came from an open-label, multicenter, first-in-human phase I dose-escalation trial of ivuxolimab. Adults with locally advanced or metastatic melanoma, renal cell carcinoma, hepatocellular carcinoma or head and neck squamous cell carcinoma were enrolled in the trial. CD4+ and CD8+ T cells were sorted separately from peripheral blood before TCR sequencing. This clone is a singleton in its sample. The target of this receptor is not known. No base quality information exists; no much larger clone differs at one position. There are 12 amino acids in the CDR3, from cysteine to phenylalanine inclusive. Of the read, only the CDR3 DNA is kept; its 36 bases are in frame from base 1. V is pared back by 6 bases and J by 8 bases, with 11 bases lying between the germline termini. In the germline V gene (reference sequence), CDR1 corresponds to MNHEY and CDR2 to SMNVEV.

The full study reports these points: In partial responders in the 0.1-3.0 mg/kg groups, normalized peripheral clonal expansion was found to be among the lowest, especially among CD8+ T cells. After ivuxolimab, more expanded clones were found on average in CD8+ T cells than in CD4+ T cells. At doses from 0.1 to 3.0 mg/kg, clonal expansion was seen in both CD4+ and CD8+ blood T cells between baseline and week 6. Low levels of normalized T-cell clonal expansion were also seen in some patients who did not respond. The antigen specificity of the clonally expanded peripheral T cells was not determined.

Genomic DNA was isolated from the sorted cells so that the TCRbeta CDR3 region could be sequenced. The immunoSEQ Assay was used for sequencing of TCRbeta CDR3 regions. Sourced from immuneACCESS, this table was stored by TCRdb with only in-frame sequences that have V and J called. A share of the clones is absent; for the studies checked, an unresolved V gene accounts for under half, and the remainder has no known explanation. The sample includes roughly 23,000 clones, with roughly 84% observed a single time. Clones ranked in the top ten supply about 15% of the sample. The sequencing used CD4+ or CD8+ T cells sorted from blood, collected in a trial of the OX40 agonist ivuxolimab. This clonotype originated in an adult with an advanced solid tumor such as melanoma, head and neck, liver or kidney cancer. This chain is built from TRBV27 and TRBJ2-1; 6 matching bases give a weak D call of TRBD2. Here is the DNA: TGTGCCAGCAGCCCTCGGGAGCATGAGCAGTTCTTC. Translated, it reads CASSPREHEQFF.